This TCR beta chain originates from a study of blood T cell repertoires in COVID-19. Germline assignment: CDR1 SGHAT and CDR2 FQDESV (reference sequence). The CDR3 extends over 16 amino acids. V lost 7 bases and J 3 bases, leaving 18 bases between the germline ends. Profiling relied on immunoSEQ multiplex PCR, and the TCRdb table lists in-frame clones only, not all of them. The sample lists around 200,000 clones, 86% occurring once. This chain joins TRBV11-1 and TRBJ1-4; possible D gene TRBD1, 6 bases. The sample comprised peripheral blood. The sequence was obtained from a woman aged 60 to 75 with COVID-19, enrolled during active disease. CDR3 nucleotide sequence: TGTGCCAGCAACAACACACCGGGACAACCTAATGAAAAACTGTTTTTT. Amino acids: CASNNTPGQPNEKLFF.